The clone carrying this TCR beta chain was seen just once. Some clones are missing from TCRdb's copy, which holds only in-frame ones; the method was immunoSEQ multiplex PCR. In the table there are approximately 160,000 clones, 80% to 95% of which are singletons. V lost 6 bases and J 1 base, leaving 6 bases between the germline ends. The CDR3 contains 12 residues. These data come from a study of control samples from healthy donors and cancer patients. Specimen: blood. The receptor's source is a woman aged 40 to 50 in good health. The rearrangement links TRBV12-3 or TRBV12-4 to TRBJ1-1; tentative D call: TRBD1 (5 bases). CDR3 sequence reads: CASRGPNTEAFF. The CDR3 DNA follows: TGTGCCAGCAGGGGGCCGAACACTGAAGCTTTCTTT.